The 4 T cell receptor beta chains in this list originate from one sample, sequenced in a study of T cell responses to AZD1222 COVID-19 vaccine. The protocol was immunoSEQ multiplex PCR, while the TCRdb copy is restricted to in-frame clones and leaves out a portion. The sample contains around 140,000 clones, approximately 94% of which appear only once. This material consisted of peripheral blood, taken on day 0 of AZD1222 vaccination. These receptors were collected from an adult in good health.

The V and J genes are TRBV6-2 or TRBV6-3 and TRBJ2-2; 12 positions match TRBD2. The CDR3 is 18 amino acids. Germline lookup yields CDR1 MNHEY and CDR2 SVGEGT. The junction had 8 bases not matched to a gene; V was cut back by 6 bases and J by 0 bases. This chain's CDR3 is CASSRRLAGVPNTGELFF. The CDR3 bases are TGTGCCAGCAGCCGCCGACTAGCGGGGGTTCCGAACACCGGGGAGCTGTTTTTT.

The chain recombines TRBV7-3 with TRBJ1-2; D may be TRBD1 (5 bases). This CDR3 comprises 13 residues. The germline V gene encodes CDR1 SGHTA and CDR2 FQGTGA. V was shortened by 3 bases and J by 4 bases, with 9 bases between the two germline ends. The CDR3 region is CASSFDSRYGYTF. CDR3 nucleotides: TGTGCCAGCAGCTTCGACAGTCGCTATGGCTACACCTTC.

The chain couples TRBV5-6 to TRBJ2-7; unclear D gene. This CDR3 comprises 13 residues. V gave up 1 base and J gave up 2 bases, with 7 bases separating them. Germline CDR1 and CDR2: SGHDT and YYEEEE. This CDR3 is CASSLSETYEQYF. CDR3 coding DNA: TGTGCCAGCAGCTTGTCAGAAACCTACGAGCAGTACTTC.

V gene TRBV27 combines with J gene TRBJ2-7, with D possibly TRBD1 on 7 matching bases. Germline V CDR1 and CDR2: MNHEY, SMNVEV (reference sequence). The CDR3 has 15 residues. V lost 2 bases and J lost 6, with 17 bases in between. This CDR3 reads CASSLVPGTAGEQYF. CDR3 sequence (DNA): TGTGCCAGCAGTTTAGTCCCCGGGACAGCGGGCGAGCAGTACTTC.